These T cell receptor beta chains were read from a single sample in a study of CD8 T cells in ankylosing spondylitis. MiXCR, applied by TCRdb to the 5' RACE reads, yields one record per CDR3 protein. Here the sample spans around 150,000 distinct CDR3 sequences, under 45% being singletons. Sequenced input: synovial fluid, either unsorted or a sorted T cell fraction (not recorded which). The receptors derive from a male donor with ankylosing spondylitis. Both conserved end residues are part of each CDR3. The order of the fields is J gene, V gene, CDR3 protein.

TRBJ2-4 TRBV28 CASSEDENIQYF
TRBJ2-2 TRBV9 CASSVLGTTGELFF
TRBJ2-1 TRBV3-1 CASSQDPRARINEQFF
TRBJ2-3 TRBV6-2/TRBV6-3 CASSFRTHTDTQYF
TRBJ2-2 TRBV15 CATSREGDGPNTGELFF
TRBJ2-1 TRBV7-9 CASRGLSGSTYNEQFF
TRBJ2-1 TRBV27 CASSPMRNEQFF
TRBJ2-3 TRBV28 CASSYSGRPTDTQYF
TRBJ2-1 TRBV4-3 CASSQDRGSGRFEQFF
TRBJ1-4 TRBV7-8 CASSLAWVRGNEKLFF
TRBJ2-3 TRBV15 CATSRDGGAGGTDTQYF
TRBJ1-6 TRBV9 CASSVEPGQENSPLQAPLHF
TRBJ1-5 TRBV4-1 CASSPMVVGGDQPQHF
TRBJ2-2 TRBV5-5 CASSLLLLADGGGELFF
TRBJ2-7 TRBV11-2 CASSSPGSGETYEQYF
TRBJ2-5 TRBV15 CATSRVLRDEGGETQYF
TRBJ2-3 TRBV4-3 CASSQVLAGTTDTQYF
TRBJ1-3 TRBV20-1 CSARDAGLLSGNTIYF
TRBJ2-1 TRBV4-1 CASSQTKESYNEQFF